This T cell receptor (beta chain) came from a study of blood T cell repertoires in COVID-19. Study-level background: Samples taken during acute and convalescent COVID-19 were collected in the United States, Italy and Spain.

Original analysis: Counts of nucleated cells, estimated from reference gene primer amplification, were obtained. The repertoire was sequenced with immunoSEQ multiplex PCR; TCRdb's copy has only in-frame clones and lacks some. V and J calls and clone size are those listed in that table; D and trimming were worked out from the DNA. Counted here are 300,000 to 350,000 clones, roughly 85% occurring once; the ten biggest clones make up under 2.5%. There are 12 residues in the CDR3. Germline V gene data show CDR1 as SGHNT and CDR2 as YYREEE (reference sequence). The germline V and J ends were trimmed by 4 bases and 2 bases, with 7 bases remaining between them. All recovered Cohort 3 donors got two negative PCRs, got clearance, or saw symptom resolution.

What was sequenced was PBMCs or T cells enriched from blood (not recorded which). The V gene is TRBV5-4, the J gene TRBJ2-7; a possible D gene is TRBD1 (5 bases). The clonotype was recovered from a man aged 25 to 40 who had recovered from COVID-19. The CDR3 sequence is CASSLDTYEQYF. CDR3 DNA sequence: TGTGCCAGCAGCCTGGACACCTACGAGCAGTACTTC.